This TCR beta chain stems from a study of blood T cells in healthy people across ages. Findings and limits, study-wide: Researchers said unsorted PBMCs prevented a conclusive naive versus antigen-experienced comparison.

This clonotype was seen a handful of times. Its antigen is as yet unknown. Donors were healthy Caucasian individuals from Russia aged roughly 6 to 90. Total RNA was extracted at no less than 6 micrograms per sample. Next came a second PCR, run for about 6 to 11 cycles, which used a sample-barcoded 5' primer along with a J-beta primer mix. Each cDNA molecule was tagged by a template-switch adaptor that had 12 random nucleotides. Each CDR3 protein is one row after TCRdb ran MiXCR on the 5' RACE reads. The data contain about 540,000 distinct CDR3 sequences, around 24% of them seen just once; the ten biggest clones take up roughly 9.4%. This CDR3 is built from 17 residues. Trimming took 6 bases from V and 1 from J, leaving 19 bases between them. This sample also belongs to another study, concerning T cells of mothers and their children.

This clonotype was obtained from a boy between 10 and 17 years old in good health. The chain carries TRBV12-3 or TRBV12-4 and TRBJ2-4; TRBD1 or TRBD2 may be the D gene (5 bases each). The sequencing input was blood. CDR3 sequence: CASSHGWGKGAKNIQYF. DNA for the CDR3: TGTGCCAGCAGCCATGGGTGGGGGAAAGGGGCCAAAAACATTCAGTACTTC.